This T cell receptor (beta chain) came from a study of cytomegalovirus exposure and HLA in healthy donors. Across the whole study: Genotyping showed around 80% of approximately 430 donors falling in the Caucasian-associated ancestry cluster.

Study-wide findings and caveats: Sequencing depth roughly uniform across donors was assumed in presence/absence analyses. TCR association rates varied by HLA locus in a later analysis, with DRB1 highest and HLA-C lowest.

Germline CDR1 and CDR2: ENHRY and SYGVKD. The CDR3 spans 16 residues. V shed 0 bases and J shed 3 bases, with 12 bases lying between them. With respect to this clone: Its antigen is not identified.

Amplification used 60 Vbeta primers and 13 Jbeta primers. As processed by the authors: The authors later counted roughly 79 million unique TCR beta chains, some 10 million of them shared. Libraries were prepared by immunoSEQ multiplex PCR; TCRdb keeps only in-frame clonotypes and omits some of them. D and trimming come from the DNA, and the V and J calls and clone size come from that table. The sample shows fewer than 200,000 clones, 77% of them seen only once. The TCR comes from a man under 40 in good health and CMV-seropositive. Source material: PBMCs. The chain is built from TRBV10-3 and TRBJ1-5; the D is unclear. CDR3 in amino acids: CAISESNGLNNQPQHF. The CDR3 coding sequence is TGTGCCATCAGTGAGTCAAACGGACTAAACAATCAGCCCCAGCATTTT.